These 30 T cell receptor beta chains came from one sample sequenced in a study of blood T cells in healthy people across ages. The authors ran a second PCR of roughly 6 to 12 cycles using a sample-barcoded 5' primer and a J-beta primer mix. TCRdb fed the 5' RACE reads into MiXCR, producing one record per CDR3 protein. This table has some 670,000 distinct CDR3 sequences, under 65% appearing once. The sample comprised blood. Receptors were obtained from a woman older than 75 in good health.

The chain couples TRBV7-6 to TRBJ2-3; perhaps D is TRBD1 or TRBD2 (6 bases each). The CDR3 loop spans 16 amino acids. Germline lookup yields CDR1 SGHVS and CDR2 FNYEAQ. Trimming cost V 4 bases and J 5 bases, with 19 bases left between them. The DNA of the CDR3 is TGTGCCAGCAGCTACCGGCCGGGGGCGGAGGGAGATACGCAGTATTTT. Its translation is CASSYRPGAEGDTQYF.

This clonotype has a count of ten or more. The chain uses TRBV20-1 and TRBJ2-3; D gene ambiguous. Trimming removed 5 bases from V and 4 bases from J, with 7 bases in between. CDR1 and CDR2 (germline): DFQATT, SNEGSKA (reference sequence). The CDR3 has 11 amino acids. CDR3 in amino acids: CSAGTADTQYF. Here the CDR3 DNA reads TGCAGTGCTGGAACGGCAGATACGCAGTATTTT.

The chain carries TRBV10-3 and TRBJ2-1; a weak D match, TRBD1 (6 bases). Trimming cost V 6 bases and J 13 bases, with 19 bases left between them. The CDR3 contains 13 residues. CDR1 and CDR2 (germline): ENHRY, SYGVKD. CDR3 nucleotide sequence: TGTGCCATCAGAGCCCACAGGGATGAGACCCAGTTCTTC. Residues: CAIRAHRDETQFF.

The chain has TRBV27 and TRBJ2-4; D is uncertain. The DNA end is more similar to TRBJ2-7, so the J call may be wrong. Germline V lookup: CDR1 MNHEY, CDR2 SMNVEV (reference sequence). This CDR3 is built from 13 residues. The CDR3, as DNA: TGTGCCAGCAGTTTCAGCTCAGCCTACGAGCAGTACTTC. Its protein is CASSFSSAYEQYF.

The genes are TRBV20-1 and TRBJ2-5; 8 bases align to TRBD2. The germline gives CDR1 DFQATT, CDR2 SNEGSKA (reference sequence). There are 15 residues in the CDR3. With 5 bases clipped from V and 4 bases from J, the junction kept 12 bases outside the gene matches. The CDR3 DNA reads TGCAGTGCTGCCCCCCAGCGGGGGTTTGCAGAGACCCAGTACTTC. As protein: CSAAPQRGFAETQYF.

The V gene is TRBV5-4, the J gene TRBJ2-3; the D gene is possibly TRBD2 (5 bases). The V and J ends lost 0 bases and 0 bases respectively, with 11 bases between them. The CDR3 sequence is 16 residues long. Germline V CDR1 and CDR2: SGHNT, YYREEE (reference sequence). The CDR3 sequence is CASSLDLAVSTDTQYF. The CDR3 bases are TGTGCCAGCAGCTTGGACCTAGCTGTTAGCACAGATACGCAGTATTTT.

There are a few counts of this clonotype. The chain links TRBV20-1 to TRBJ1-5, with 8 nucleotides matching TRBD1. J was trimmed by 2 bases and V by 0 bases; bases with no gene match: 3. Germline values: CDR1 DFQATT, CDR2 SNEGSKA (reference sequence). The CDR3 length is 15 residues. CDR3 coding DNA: TGCAGTGCTAGAGACAGGGGGCATCGCAATCAGCCCCAGCATTTT. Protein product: CSARDRGHRNQPQHF.

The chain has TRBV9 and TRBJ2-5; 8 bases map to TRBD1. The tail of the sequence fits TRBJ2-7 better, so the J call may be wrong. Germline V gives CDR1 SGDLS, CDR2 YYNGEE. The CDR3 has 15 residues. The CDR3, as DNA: TGTGCCAGCAGCGCGGGGACAGGTAGGGTCTACGAGCAGTACTTC. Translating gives CASSAGTGRVYEQYF.

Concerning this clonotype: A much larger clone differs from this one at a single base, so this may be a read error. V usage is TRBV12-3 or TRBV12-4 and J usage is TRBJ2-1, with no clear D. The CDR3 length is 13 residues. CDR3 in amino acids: CANSYGSYNEQFF. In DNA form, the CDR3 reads TGTGCCAACAGTTACGGCTCCTACAATGAGCAGTTCTTC.

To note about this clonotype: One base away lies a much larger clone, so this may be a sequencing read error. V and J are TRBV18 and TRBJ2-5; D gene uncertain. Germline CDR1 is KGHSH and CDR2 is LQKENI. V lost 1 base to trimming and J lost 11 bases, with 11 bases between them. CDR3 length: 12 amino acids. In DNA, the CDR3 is TGTGCCAGCTCACCACGTCCGCCAGAGCAGTACTTC. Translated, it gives CASSPRPPEQYF.

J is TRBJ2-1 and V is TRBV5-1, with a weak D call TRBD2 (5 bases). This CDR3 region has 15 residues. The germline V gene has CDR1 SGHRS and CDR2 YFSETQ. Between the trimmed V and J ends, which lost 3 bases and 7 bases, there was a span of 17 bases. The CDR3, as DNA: TGCGCCAGCAGCTCCCAAACCGGGATCCCTAATGAGCAGTTCTTC. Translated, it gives CASSSQTGIPNEQFF.

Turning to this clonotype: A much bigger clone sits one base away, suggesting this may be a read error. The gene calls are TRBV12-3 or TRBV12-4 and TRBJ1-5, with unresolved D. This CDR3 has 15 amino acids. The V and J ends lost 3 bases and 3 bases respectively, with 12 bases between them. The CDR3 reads CASSLGSDDNQPQHF. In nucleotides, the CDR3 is TGTGCCAGCAGTTTGGGGTCGGATGACAATCAGCCCCAGCATTTT.

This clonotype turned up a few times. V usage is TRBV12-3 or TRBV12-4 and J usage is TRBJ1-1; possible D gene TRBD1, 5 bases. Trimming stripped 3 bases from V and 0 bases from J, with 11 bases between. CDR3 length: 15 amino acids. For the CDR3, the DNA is TGTGCCAGCAGTTTCGGGGGGAGGATGAACACTGAAGCTTTCTTT. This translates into CASSFGGRMNTEAFF.

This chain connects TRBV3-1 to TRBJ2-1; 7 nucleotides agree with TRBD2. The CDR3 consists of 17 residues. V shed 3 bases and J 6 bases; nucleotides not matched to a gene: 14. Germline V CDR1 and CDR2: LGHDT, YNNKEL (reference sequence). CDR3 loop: CASSHTGGRAAGNEQFF. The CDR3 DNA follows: TGTGCCAGCAGCCATACAGGCGGGAGAGCGGCGGGCAATGAGCAGTTCTTC.

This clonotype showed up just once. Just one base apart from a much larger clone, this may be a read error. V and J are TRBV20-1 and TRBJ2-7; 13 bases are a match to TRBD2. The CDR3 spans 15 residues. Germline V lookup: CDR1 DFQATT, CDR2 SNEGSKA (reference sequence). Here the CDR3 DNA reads TGCAGCCTGGTCGGACTAGCGGGAGCTGTCGACGAGCAGTACTTC. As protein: CSLVGLAGAVDEQYF.

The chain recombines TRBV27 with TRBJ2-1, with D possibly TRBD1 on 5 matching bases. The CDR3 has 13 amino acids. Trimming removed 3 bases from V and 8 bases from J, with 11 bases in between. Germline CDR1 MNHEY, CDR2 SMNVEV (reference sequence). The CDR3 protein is CASSFHQGDEQFF. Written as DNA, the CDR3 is TGTGCCAGCAGTTTCCACCAGGGTGATGAGCAGTTCTTC.

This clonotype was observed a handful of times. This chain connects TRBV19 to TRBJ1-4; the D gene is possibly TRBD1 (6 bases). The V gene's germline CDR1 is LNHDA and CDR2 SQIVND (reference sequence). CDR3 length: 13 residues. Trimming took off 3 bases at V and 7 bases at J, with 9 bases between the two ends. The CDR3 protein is CASSIQGSEKLFF. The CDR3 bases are TGTGCCAGTAGTATCCAGGGGAGTGAAAAACTGTTTTTT.

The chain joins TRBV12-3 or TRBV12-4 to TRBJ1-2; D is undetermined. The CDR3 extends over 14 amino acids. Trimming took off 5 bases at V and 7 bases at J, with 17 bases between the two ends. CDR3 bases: TGTGCCAGCAGTGTAGATCCCCGAATCGGTGGCTACACCTTC. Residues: CASSVDPRIGGYTF.

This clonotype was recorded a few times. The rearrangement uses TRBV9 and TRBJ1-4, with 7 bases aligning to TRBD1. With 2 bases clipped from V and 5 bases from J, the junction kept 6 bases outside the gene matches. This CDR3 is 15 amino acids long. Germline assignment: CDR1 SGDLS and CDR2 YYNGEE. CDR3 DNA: TGTGCCAGCAGCGTGTCCGGGACAGAAAATGAAAAACTGTTTTTT. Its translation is CASSVSGTENEKLFF.

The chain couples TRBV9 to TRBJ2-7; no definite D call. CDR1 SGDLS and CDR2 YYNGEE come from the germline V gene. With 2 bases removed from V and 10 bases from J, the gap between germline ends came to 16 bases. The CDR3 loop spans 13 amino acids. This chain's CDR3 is CASSVQDGVAQYF. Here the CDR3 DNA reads TGTGCCAGCAGCGTCCAGGATGGGGTGGCCCAGTACTTC.

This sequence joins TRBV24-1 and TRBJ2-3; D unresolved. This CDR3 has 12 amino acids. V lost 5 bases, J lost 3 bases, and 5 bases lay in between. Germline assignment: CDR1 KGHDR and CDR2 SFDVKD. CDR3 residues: CATSGLTDTQYF. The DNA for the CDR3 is TGTGCCACCAGTGGCTTAACAGATACGCAGTATTTT.

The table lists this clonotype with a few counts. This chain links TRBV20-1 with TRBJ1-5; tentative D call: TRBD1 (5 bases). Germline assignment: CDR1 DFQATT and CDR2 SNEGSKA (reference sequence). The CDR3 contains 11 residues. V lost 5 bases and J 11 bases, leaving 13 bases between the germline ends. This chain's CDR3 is CSAGAGWAQHF. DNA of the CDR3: TGCAGTGCTGGGGCGGGGTGGGCCCAGCATTTT.

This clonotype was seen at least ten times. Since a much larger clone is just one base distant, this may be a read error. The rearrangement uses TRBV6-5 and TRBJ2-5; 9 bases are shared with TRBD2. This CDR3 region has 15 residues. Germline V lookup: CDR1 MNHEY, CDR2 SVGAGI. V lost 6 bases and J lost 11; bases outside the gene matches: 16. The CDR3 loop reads CASSYPGLAHHEQYF. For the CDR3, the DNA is TGTGCCAGCAGCTACCCGGGACTAGCTCACCATGAGCAGTACTTC.

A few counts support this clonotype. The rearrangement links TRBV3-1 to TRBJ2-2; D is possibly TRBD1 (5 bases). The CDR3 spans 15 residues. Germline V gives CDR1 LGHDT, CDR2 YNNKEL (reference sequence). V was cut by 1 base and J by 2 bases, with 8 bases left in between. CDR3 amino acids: CASSQAGPNTGELFF. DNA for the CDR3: TGTGCCAGCAGCCAAGCAGGGCCAAACACCGGGGAGCTGTTTTTT.

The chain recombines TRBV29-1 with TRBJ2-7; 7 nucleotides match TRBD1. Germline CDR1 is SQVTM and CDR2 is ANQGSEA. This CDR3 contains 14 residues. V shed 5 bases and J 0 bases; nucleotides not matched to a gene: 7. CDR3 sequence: CSVRGTAVSYEQYF. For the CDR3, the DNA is TGCAGCGTTCGAGGGACAGCTGTCTCCTACGAGCAGTACTTC.

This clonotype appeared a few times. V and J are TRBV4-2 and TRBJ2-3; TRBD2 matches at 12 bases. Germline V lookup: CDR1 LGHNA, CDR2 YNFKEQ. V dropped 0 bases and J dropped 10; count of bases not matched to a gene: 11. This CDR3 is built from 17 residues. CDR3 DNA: TGTGCCAGCAGCCAAGAAGATTCGTGGTCTAGCGGGGGGGCGCAGTATTTT. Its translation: CASSQEDSWSSGGAQYF.

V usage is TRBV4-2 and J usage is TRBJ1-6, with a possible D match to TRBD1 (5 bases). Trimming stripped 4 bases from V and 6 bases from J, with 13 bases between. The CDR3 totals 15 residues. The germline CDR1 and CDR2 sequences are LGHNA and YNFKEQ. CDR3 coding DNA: TGTGCCAGCAGCCGCGAAGGGGAGTCTAATTCACCCCTCCACTTT. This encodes CASSREGESNSPLHF.

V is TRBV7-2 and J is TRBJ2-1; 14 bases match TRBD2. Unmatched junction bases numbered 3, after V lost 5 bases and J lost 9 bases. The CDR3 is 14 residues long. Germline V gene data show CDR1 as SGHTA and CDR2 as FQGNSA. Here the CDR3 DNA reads TGTGCCAGCAGCATCGGACTAGCGGGGGGTGAGCAGTTCTTC. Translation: CASSIGLAGGEQFF.

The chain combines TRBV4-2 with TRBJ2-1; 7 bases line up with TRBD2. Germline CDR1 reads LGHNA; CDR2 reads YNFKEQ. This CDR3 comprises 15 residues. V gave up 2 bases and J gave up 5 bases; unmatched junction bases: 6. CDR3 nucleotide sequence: TGTGCCAGCAGCCAAACTGAACTAGCGAACAATGAGCAGTTCTTC. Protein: CASSQTELANNEQFF.

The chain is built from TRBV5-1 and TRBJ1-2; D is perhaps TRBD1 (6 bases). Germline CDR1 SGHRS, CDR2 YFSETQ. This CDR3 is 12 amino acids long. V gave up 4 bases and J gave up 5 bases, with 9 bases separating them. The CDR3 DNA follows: TGCGCCAGCAGCCCTGGACAGTATGGCTACACCTTC. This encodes CASSPGQYGYTF.